Included here is one T cell receptor (beta chain) sequence, with context. Clones were sequenced by immunoSEQ multiplex PCR, and TCRdb holds only the in-frame ones, with some missing. The profile covers nearly 70,000 clones, with roughly nine tenths appearing a single time and 0.35% to 0.45% taken by the ten largest. These data belong to a study of technical replicates of blood from several donors. The CDR3 sequence is 14 residues long. V shed 3 bases and J 4 bases; nucleotides not matched to a gene: 3. The germline CDR1 and CDR2 sequences are MNHEY and SMNVEV (reference sequence). The sequenced material came from T cells isolated from PBMCs. This clonotype was sampled from a human donor in good health. V gene TRBV27 combines with J gene TRBJ1-5; the match to TRBD1 covers 7 bases. The CDR3 DNA reads TGTGCCAGCAGTTTCGCCAGGGGGAATCAGCCCCAGCATTTT. This gives the protein CASSFARGNQPQHF.